What follows are 5 T cell receptor beta chains derived from one specimen sequenced in a study of CD8 T cells in Susac syndrome. Random hexamers served to reverse transcribe roughly 0.5 to 1 ug RNA. Via MiXCR, TCRdb re-called the immunoSEQ multiplex PCR reads, giving one row per CDR3 protein. The data hold 120,000 to 150,000 distinct CDR3 sequences, with around 94% observed a single time. Sequences were obtained from CD4+ T cells from PBMCs. The receptors derive from a human donor in good health.

The gene calls are TRBV2 and TRBJ2-3; the D is unclear. This CDR3 spans 10 amino acids. The germline V and J ends were trimmed by 2 bases and 8 bases, with 2 bases remaining between them. Germline lookup yields CDR1 SNHLY and CDR2 FYNNEI. CDR3: CASSERTQYF. DNA of the CDR3: TGTGCCAGCAGTGAACGTACGCAGTATTTT.

V gene TRBV12-3 or TRBV12-4 combines with J gene TRBJ2-1; D not resolved. V lost 7 bases and J lost 6, with 13 bases in between. CDR3 length equals 13 residues. Here the CDR3 DNA reads TGTGCCAGCAAGCTCTCTATCCCCAATGAGCAGTTCTTC. The encoded protein is CASKLSIPNEQFF.

J is TRBJ1-2 and V is TRBV29-1; a possible D gene is TRBD1 (5 bases). The CDR3 is 12 amino acids. CDR1 and CDR2 (germline): SQVTM, ANQGSEA. V gave up 7 bases and J gave up 6 bases, with 15 bases separating them. CDR3: CSGFGDRDGYTF. CDR3 bases: TGCAGCGGTTTTGGGGACCGGGATGGCTACACCTTC.

The chain couples TRBV6-6 to TRBJ1-5; TRBD1 is a possible D gene (6 bases). CDR1 and CDR2 from the germline V gene are MNHNY and SVGAGI (reference sequence). The length of the CDR3 is 14 residues. The V end was cut by 2 bases, the J end by 6 bases, with 11 bases between. CDR3 DNA: TGTGCCAGCAGTTACCGCGACAGGTTTCAGCCCCAGCATTTT. As protein: CASSYRDRFQPQHF.

V usage is TRBV6-1 and J usage is TRBJ1-1; 8 positions agree with TRBD1. Germline loops: CDR1 MNHNS, CDR2 SASEGT. The junction had 4 bases not matched to a gene; V was cut back by 6 bases and J by 1 base. The CDR3 loop spans 14 amino acids. Written as DNA, the CDR3 is TGTGCCAGCAGAGAGGGACAGGAGAACACTGAAGCTTTCTTT. Its translation is CASREGQENTEAFF.